The rows below give T cell receptor beta chains drawn from one sample of a study of vaccination effects on CD4 cells after COVID-19. The antigens of these receptors remain unknown. Here immunoSEQ multiplex PCR was the method, and the copy in TCRdb shows in-frame clones only, minus some. The repertoire has 24,000 or so clones, 60% to 80% of them found once; the top ten carry about 9.3%. The input for sequencing was CD4+ T cells from PBMCs cultured with HCoV-229E spike peptides, taken after COVID-19 vaccination. All receptors come from a human donor who received a COVID-19 vaccine. CDR3s include the opening cysteine and the closing phenylalanine or tryptophan. Fields, in order: clone size, D gene, J gene, V gene, CDR3 DNA, CDR3 protein. The D gene is left open where the match is weak. The listing skips clone size in some rows; elsewhere it reads once, few, many or a size class.

. . TRBJ1-4 TRBV18 TGTGCCAGCTCATACTTCAGTGCAACTAATGAAAAACTGTTTTTT CASSYFSATNEKLFF
. . TRBJ1-2 TRBV5-4 TGTGCCAGCAGCTTAGAAGGTATTGATGGCTACACCTTC CASSLEGIDGYTF
few . TRBJ1-2 TRBV28 TGTGCCGGGGCAGGGGCCGGCGGCTACACCTTC CAGAGAGGYTF
. . TRBJ1-2 TRBV12-3/TRBV12-4 TGTGCCAGCAGTTTTCAGGGGCTGGATGGCTACACCTTC CASSFQGLDGYTF
few . TRBJ1-4 TRBV4-1 TGCGCCAGCAGCCAAGGGAACGGAAAAAAGACAGTGACTAATGAAAAACTGTTTTTT CASSQGNGKKTVTNEKLFF
. . TRBJ2-5 TRBV7-2 TGTGCCAGCAGCTTAGCGTCGGCTCAAGGGGAGACCCAGTACTTC CASSLASAQGETQYF
. . TRBJ1-1 TRBV10-1 TGCGCCAGCAGTGCCCTACCTCAGGGGAACACTGAAGCTTTCTTT CASSALPQGNTEAFF
. . TRBJ1-3 TRBV7-9 TGTGCCAGCAGCCCAACAGGAAGACCCTCTGGAAACACCATATATTTT CASSPTGRPSGNTIYF
few . TRBJ1-2 TRBV27 TGTGCCAGCAGTTTACTGGGCAGGGAGCAAACAGCCTATGGCTACACCTTC CASSLLGREQTAYGYTF
. TRBD2 TRBJ2-5 TRBV3-1/TRBV3-2 TGTGCCAGCAGCCACATACTAGCGGGGGGAGGGGAGACCCAGTACTTC CASSHILAGGGETQYF
. . TRBJ1-2 TRBV19 TGTGCCAGTAGTATAGTGTTCCAAACTCAGAGCGGAGGCTACACCTTC CASSIVFQTQSGGYTF
. TRBD2 TRBJ2-1 TRBV29-1 TGCAGCGTGGAGCGGGAGTGGGGCAATGAGCAGTTCTTC CSVEREWGNEQFF
. TRBD1 TRBJ1-5 TRBV7-2 TGTGCCAGCAGCTTAGTGCAGGGGGCAAGACAGCCCCAGCATTTT CASSLVQGARQPQHF
few . TRBJ2-3 TRBV30 TGTGCCTGGAGTTCCACAGATACGCAGTATTTT CAWSSTDTQYF
. . TRBJ2-1 TRBV6-4 TGTGCCAGCAGTGACGGAGGACACCCCTACAATGAGCAGTTCTTC CASSDGGHPYNEQFF
. . TRBJ1-1 TRBV5-4 TGTGCCAGCAGCTTCGAGCAAAGTAGAGGGAACACTGAAGCTTTCTTT CASSFEQSRGNTEAFF
. TRBD1 TRBJ2-5 TRBV12-5 TGTGCTAGTGGTAGAACAGGGGAAGAGACCCAGTACTTC CASGRTGEETQYF
. . TRBJ1-4 TRBV5-1 TGCGCCAGCACAGAGACAGGCCCTGATGAAAAACTGTTTTTT CASTETGPDEKLFF
. . TRBJ1-2 TRBV7-9 TGTGCCAGCAGCCCTCCCGCCGGGAGCTACACCTTC CASSPPAGSYTF
. TRBD1 TRBJ2-3 TRBV5-1 TGCGCCAGCAGCAGAGGACAGGGGCAGGGGGATACGCAGTATTTT CASSRGQGQGDTQYF
. TRBD2 TRBJ2-7 TRBV5-1 TGCGCCAGCAGTCGAACTAGCGGGGGGGATTGGGAGCAGTACTTC CASSRTSGGDWEQYF
. . TRBJ1-5 TRBV19 TGTGCCAGTAGTACCCTTTCCGGCAGTAGCAATCAGCCCCAGCATTTT CASSTLSGSSNQPQHF